These 30 T cell receptor beta chains were sequenced from one sample in a study of identical twins. TCRdb redid the calling of the 5' RACE reads with MiXCR, one entry per CDR3 protein. The repertoire holds about 690,000 distinct CDR3 sequences, with about 20% as singletons. The sample was also reused in another study, on T cells expressing NK-cell markers.

The sequenced material came from PBMCs. All receptors derive from a woman younger than 35 in good health.

J is TRBJ2-7 and V is TRBV20-1; D is undetermined. V was cut by 1 base and J by 4 bases, with 14 bases left in between. The CDR3 loop spans 14 amino acids. Germline CDR1 is DFQATT and CDR2 is SNEGSKA (reference sequence). CDR3 sequence reads: CSARAPGSRYEQYF. CDR3 sequence (DNA): TGCAGTGCTAGAGCACCCGGATCCCGATACGAGCAGTACTTC.

The J gene is TRBJ2-2, the V gene TRBV25-1; 7 nucleotides align to TRBD2. The CDR3 consists of 15 residues. Germline V lookup: CDR1 MGHDK, CDR2 SYGVNS. The ends lost 1 base at V and 6 bases at J; junction bases unmatched: 5. The CDR3, as DNA: TGTGCCAGCAGTGAATTGGGCGGGAGAGCCGGGGAGCTGTTTTTT. Amino acids: CASSELGGRAGELFF.

This clonotype has at least ten counts. The V call is TRBV5-1, the J call TRBJ1-3; D remains ambiguous. This CDR3 comprises 15 residues. V lost 2 bases and J lost 0, with 9 bases in between. Germline CDR1 reads SGHRS; CDR2 reads YFSETQ. The CDR3 region is CASSFSFNSGNTIYF. CDR3 nucleotide sequence: TGCGCCAGCAGCTTCTCATTTAACTCTGGAAACACCATATATTTT.

The gene calls are TRBV6-1 and TRBJ2-4; tentatively, D is TRBD1 (5 bases). Trimming took off 5 bases at V and 9 bases at J, with 20 bases between the two ends. The CDR3 sequence is 15 residues long. Germline V gives CDR1 MNHNS, CDR2 SASEGT. CDR3 in amino acids: CASSPQGYPKGIQYF. DNA of the CDR3: TGTGCCAGCAGTCCCCAGGGCTACCCAAAAGGCATTCAGTACTTC.

The rearrangement joins TRBV9 to TRBJ2-3; TRBD2 might be the D (6 bases). The germline gives CDR1 SGDLS, CDR2 YYNGEE. The V and J ends lost 0 bases and 4 bases respectively, with 12 bases between them. The CDR3 sequence is 15 residues long. The CDR3 here is CASSVEGGAADTQYF. The CDR3 DNA reads TGTGCCAGCAGCGTAGAAGGAGGGGCCGCAGATACGCAGTATTTT.

The V call is TRBV24-1, the J call TRBJ2-3; D is perhaps TRBD2 (6 bases). The CDR3 has 13 residues. Looked up from germline, CDR1 is KGHDR and CDR2 is SFDVKD. The V and J ends lost 9 bases and 1 base respectively, with 10 bases between them. The CDR3 nucleotides read TGTGCCACCCGGGGCGGGGGCACAGATACGCAGTATTTT. Translated, it gives CATRGGGTDTQYF.

The J gene is TRBJ2-5, the V gene TRBV5-1, with TRBD2 matching over 12 bases. Germline V gene sequence: CDR1 SGHRS, CDR2 YFSETQ. The trim removed 1 base at V and 2 bases at J, leaving 3 bases unmatched. This CDR3 has 16 amino acids. CDR3 sequence: CASSLRLAGEQETQYF. In DNA form, the CDR3 reads TGCGCCAGCAGCTTGAGACTAGCGGGGGAACAAGAGACCCAGTACTTC.

Only a few counts were recorded for this clonotype. The V call is TRBV13, the J call TRBJ2-3, with D possibly being TRBD2 (5 bases). The CDR3 contains 13 residues. The germline V and J ends were trimmed by 5 bases and 4 bases, with 10 bases remaining between them. CDR1 is PRHDT, CDR2 FYEKMQ, per germline (reference sequence). The CDR3 DNA reads as TGTGCCAGCAGCCCCAAAGCGGCAGATACGCAGTATTTT. Amino acids: CASSPKAADTQYF. Filled out from reference TRBV13 and TRBJ2-3, the complete variable domain reads AAGVIQSPRHLIKEKRETATLKCYPIPRHDTVYWYQQGPGQDPQFLISFYEKMQSDKGSIPDRFSAQQFSDYHSELNMSSLELGDSALYFCASSPKAADTQYFGPGTRLTVL.

The V and J genes are TRBV11-2 and TRBJ2-2; D gene ambiguous. The CDR3 length is 15 residues. Germline CDR1 is SGHAT and CDR2 is FQNNGV. The V end was cut by 4 bases, the J end by 7 bases, with 16 bases between. The CDR3 nucleotides read TGTGCCAGCAGCTCCCTAACTGGGCCCGGCGGGGAGCTGTTTTTT. Amino acids: CASSSLTGPGGELFF.

This clonotype was detected a few times. The genes are TRBV9 and TRBJ2-1; D possibly matches TRBD1 or TRBD2 (5 bases each). The CDR3 sequence is 18 residues long. Per germline, CDR1 SGDLS and CDR2 YYNGEE. V was shortened by 3 bases and J by 0 bases, with 19 bases between the two germline ends. CDR3 protein: CASSDPGRHPPSYNEQFF. DNA for the CDR3: TGTGCCAGCAGCGACCCGGGACGCCACCCTCCCTCCTACAATGAGCAGTTCTTC.

The gene calls are TRBV10-3 and TRBJ1-2, with D tentatively TRBD1 (5 bases). This CDR3 contains 13 residues. V lost 0 bases and J 6 bases, leaving 8 bases between the germline ends. CDR1 is ENHRY, CDR2 SYGVKD, per germline. CDR3 residues: CAISESVGDGYTF. CDR3 in DNA: TGTGCCATCAGTGAGTCGGTGGGGGATGGCTACACCTTC.

This clonotype was found a few times. This sequence joins TRBV12-3 or TRBV12-4 and TRBJ2-1; 9 bases match TRBD2. This CDR3 is 16 amino acids long. After removal of 3 bases from V and 8 bases from J, the junction contained 11 bases not matched to a gene. CDR3 loop: CASSLVGGGAFHEQFF. Here the CDR3 DNA reads TGTGCCAGCAGTTTGGTAGGCGGGGGGGCTTTCCATGAGCAGTTCTTC.

The sample holds a few counts of this clonotype. This sequence joins TRBV29-1 and TRBJ2-5, with 8 positions matching TRBD1. The CDR3 sequence is 11 residues long. Germline CDR1 SQVTM, CDR2 ANQGSEA. J gave up 5 bases and V 8 bases, and 4 bases lay outside the gene matches. CDR3 sequence: CSTTGVETQYF. The CDR3 bases are TGCAGCACGACAGGGGTCGAGACCCAGTACTTC.

This clonotype was found a few times. The chain couples TRBV4-3 to TRBJ2-2, with 10 bases matching TRBD2. J gave up 4 bases and V 0 bases, and 14 bases lay outside the gene matches. The CDR3 contains 20 residues. From germline, CDR1 is LGHNA and CDR2 YSLEER. The DNA for the CDR3 is TGCGCCAGCAGCCAAGAACGGCTACTAGCGGGGAGTGGGGGCACCGGGGAGCTGTTTTTT. Translation: CASSQERLLAGSGGTGELFF.

The V and J genes are TRBV29-1 and TRBJ1-2; D is ambiguous. Germline loops: CDR1 SQVTM, CDR2 ANQGSEA. This CDR3 has 11 residues. V gave up 4 bases and J gave up 7 bases, with 10 bases separating them. Here the CDR3 DNA reads TGCAGCGTTGTAGTGGGATCTGGCTACACCTTC. Its protein product is CSVVVGSGYTF.

Ten or more counts support this clonotype. The chain is built from TRBV12-3 or TRBV12-4 and TRBJ1-3; TRBD1 is a possible D gene (6 bases). CDR3 length: 13 amino acids. Deletions cut 11 bases from V and 4 bases from J, with 15 bases between. CDR3 loop: CAGKQGGGNTIYF. Here the CDR3 DNA reads TGTGCCGGTAAACAGGGTGGAGGAAACACCATATATTTT.

The chain is built from TRBV4-3 and TRBJ2-2; no reliable D call. The CDR3 contains 14 residues. Germline loops: CDR1 LGHNA, CDR2 YSLEER. V was cut by 0 bases and J by 7 bases, with 9 bases left in between. CDR3 residues: CASSQDVYSGELFF. The CDR3 bases are TGCGCCAGCAGCCAAGATGTGTACAGCGGGGAGCTGTTTTTT.

This chain uses TRBV18 with TRBJ1-4; 8 bases line up with TRBD1. The V gene end was trimmed by 4 bases and the J gene end by 6 bases; junction bases not matched to a gene: 7. The CDR3 length is 15 residues. Germline CDR1 is KGHSH and CDR2 is LQKENI. CDR3 protein: CASSRRGQVYEKLFF. The CDR3 nucleotides read TGTGCCAGCTCACGGCGGGGACAGGTTTATGAAAAACTGTTTTTT.

In this sample, this clonotype turned up a few times. The V and J genes are TRBV6-2 or TRBV6-3 and TRBJ2-3; D remains ambiguous. The CDR3 spans 13 residues. Germline lookup yields CDR1 MNHEY and CDR2 SVGEGT. Trimming stripped 7 bases from V and 3 bases from J, with 11 bases between. In nucleotides, the CDR3 is TGTGCCAGCACCTCGTTGGGAACAGATACGCAGTATTTT. Translated, it gives CASTSLGTDTQYF.

This clonotype was seen more than once but under ten times. The V call is TRBV27, the J call TRBJ2-7; 9 bases are a match to TRBD2. V gave up 4 bases and J gave up 0 bases; unmatched junction bases: 4. This CDR3 has 15 residues. Looked up from germline, CDR1 is MNHEY and CDR2 is SMNVEV (reference sequence). The CDR3, as DNA: TGTGCCAGCAGTTATAGCGGGGGCAGCTCCTACGAGCAGTACTTC. Protein sequence: CASSYSGGSSYEQYF.

The table lists this clonotype with a few counts. The rearrangement uses TRBV5-6 and TRBJ2-1; TRBD1 matches 8 bases. Germline loops: CDR1 SGHDT, CDR2 YYEEEE. Losses at the gene ends were 1 base for V and 14 bases for J; bases not matched to a gene: 2. The CDR3 extends over 11 amino acids. The DNA of the CDR3 is TGTGCCAGCAGCTTGAGGACAGGGAAGTTCTTC. It yields the protein CASSLRTGKFF.

For the CDR3, the DNA is TGCAGTGCTAGCCAAGGCGCCACGGGAGGGTACACAGATACGCAGTATTTT. Its protein is CSASQGATGGYTDTQYF. The genes are TRBV20-1 and TRBJ2-3; 8 positions agree with TRBD2. The V and J ends lost 3 bases and 2 bases, in that order; junction bases with no gene match: 13. Germline-derived CDR1 and CDR2 are DFQATT and SNEGSKA (reference sequence). The CDR3 has 17 amino acids.

This clonotype was counted between two and nine times. The chain uses TRBV9 and TRBJ2-3; D gene unclear. This CDR3 contains 12 residues. V lost 7 bases and J 6 bases, leaving 12 bases between the germline ends. In germline, CDR1 is SGDLS, CDR2 YYNGEE. The CDR3 nucleotides are TGTGCCAGCGGGGTCCAATCCGATACGCAGTATTTT. It translates to CASGVQSDTQYF.

The rearrangement links TRBV6-2 or TRBV6-3 to TRBJ1-5; D uncertain. The CDR3 consists of 13 residues. Deletions cut 3 bases from V and 7 bases from J, with 10 bases between. Germline values: CDR1 MNHEY, CDR2 SVGEGT. The CDR3, as DNA: TGTGCCAGCAGTTATCTGGGAGACCAGCCCCAGCATTTT. Its protein product is CASSYLGDQPQHF.

V and J are TRBV15 and TRBJ2-1; a weak D match, TRBD2 (6 bases). Germline lookup yields CDR1 LNHNV and CDR2 YYDKDF (reference sequence). The CDR3 contains 19 residues. The germline V and J ends were trimmed by 0 bases and 0 bases, with 18 bases remaining between them. Here the CDR3 reads CATSRDLRGGLSSYNEQFF. The CDR3, as DNA: TGTGCCACCAGCAGAGATTTACGTGGAGGGTTGAGCTCCTACAATGAGCAGTTCTTC.

The table lists this clonotype with many counts. This chain connects TRBV20-1 to TRBJ1-1; tentative D call: TRBD1 (6 bases). Germline values: CDR1 DFQATT, CDR2 SNEGSKA (reference sequence). This CDR3 is built from 13 residues. Trimming pared 4 bases from V and 4 bases from J, leaving 13 bases between. The CDR3 nucleotides read TGCAGTGCTATCCGGGGGCCTGGCACTGAAGCTTTCTTT. The encoded protein is CSAIRGPGTEAFF.

The chain is built from TRBV4-1 and TRBJ2-4; TRBD2 is a possible D gene (6 bases). The length of the CDR3 is 15 residues. V shed 1 base and J shed 7 bases, with 14 bases lying between them. Per germline, CDR1 MGHRA and CDR2 YSYEKL. For the CDR3, the DNA is TGCGCCAGCAGCCAAGTTGGCGCAGGGAGGAACATTCAGTACTTC. It translates to CASSQVGAGRNIQYF.

This clonotype was seen a few times. This chain links TRBV10-3 with TRBJ2-1; 7 nucleotides line up with TRBD2. Per the germline V gene, CDR1 is ENHRY and CDR2 is SYGVKD. V lost 6 bases, J lost 6 bases, and 5 bases stayed unmatched. The CDR3 is 13 amino acids. CDR3 sequence: CAISKRDLNEQFF. For the CDR3, the DNA is TGTGCCATCAGCAAGCGGGATCTCAATGAGCAGTTCTTC.

This clonotype was found a few times. V and J are TRBV6-1 and TRBJ1-2, with D perhaps TRBD1 (5 bases). V lost 5 bases to trimming and J lost 2 bases, with 9 bases between them. Germline values: CDR1 MNHNS, CDR2 SASEGT. The CDR3 sequence is 13 residues long. The CDR3 DNA follows: TGTGCCAGCAGTATCAGGGTAAACTATGGCTACACCTTC. It encodes CASSIRVNYGYTF.

CDR3 in DNA: TGTGCCAGCAGCGTAGAGGGGCCCGAAGCTTTCTTT. The encoded protein is CASSVEGPEAFF. The chain employs TRBV9 and TRBJ1-1; tentatively, D is TRBD1 (5 bases). V was trimmed by 0 bases and J by 8 bases, leaving 8 bases between them. CDR1 is SGDLS, CDR2 YYNGEE, per germline. The CDR3 covers 12 residues.